The 11 T cell receptor beta chains in this list originate from one sample, sequenced in a study of cytomegalovirus exposure and HLA in healthy donors. PCR primers comprised 60 Vbeta and 13 Jbeta primers. Clones were sequenced by immunoSEQ multiplex PCR, and TCRdb holds only the in-frame ones, with some missing. The top ten hold 7% to 9% of the sample, which has over 150,000 clones, about 77% seen once. The specimen was PBMCs. These receptors all stem from a male donor in good health and CMV-seropositive.

The chain recombines TRBV7-8 with TRBJ1-2; 7 nucleotides match TRBD1. Germline V lookup: CDR1 SGHVS, CDR2 FQNEAQ. The CDR3 is 18 residues long. V dropped 2 bases and J dropped 5; count of bases not matched to a gene: 17. CDR3 DNA sequence: TGTGCCAGCAGCTTACGCCATCCTCAACAGGGGTTGGGGTATGGCTACACCTTC. It is translated as CASSLRHPQQGLGYGYTF. The variable domain in full, with the rest retrieved from reference TRBV7-8 and TRBJ1-2, is GAGVSQSPRYKVAKRGQDVALRCDPISGHVSLFWYQQALGQGPEFLTYFQNEAQLDKSGLPSDRFFAERPEGSVSTLKIQRTQQEDSAVYLCASSLRHPQQGLGYGYTFGSGTRLTVV.

J is TRBJ2-1 and V is TRBV6-5; no reliable D call. V was clipped by 2 bases and J by 4 bases, with 6 bases between them. This CDR3 has 13 residues. Germline V CDR1 and CDR2: MNHEY, SVGAGI. In nucleotides, the CDR3 is TGTGCCAGCAGTTACGAGGAGTACAATGAGCAGTTCTTC. Protein: CASSYEEYNEQFF.

The rearrangement links TRBV5-6 to TRBJ2-1, with D perhaps matching TRBD2 (7 bases). The CDR3 sequence is 15 residues long. Germline V lookup: CDR1 SGHDT, CDR2 YYEEEE. Deletions cut 4 bases from V and 7 bases from J, with 18 bases between. Written as DNA, the CDR3 is TGTGCCAGCAGCCTTTTGGGGGGGGGCCTGAATGAGCAGTTCTTC. It codes for CASSLLGGGLNEQFF.

This clone was recorded once. The rearrangement links TRBV11-2 to TRBJ2-7, with 7 bases identical to TRBD1. V gave up 4 bases and J gave up 2 bases; unmatched junction bases: 11. Germline V gene lookup returns CDR1 SGHAT and CDR2 FQNNGV. The CDR3 extends over 16 amino acids. For the CDR3, the DNA is TGTGCCAGCAGCTCACCGGGACAGCCTATACCCTACGAGCAGTACTTC. Protein: CASSSPGQPIPYEQYF.

The chain uses TRBV6-5 and TRBJ1-5; D is possibly TRBD1 (6 bases). Germline V gene lookup returns CDR1 MNHEY and CDR2 SVGAGI. This CDR3 comprises 13 residues. The V gene lost 7 bases and the J gene lost 7 bases, with 14 bases spanning the gap. CDR3 bases: TGTGCCAGCACCATCACGGGGGGCCAGCCCCAGCATTTT. It codes for CASTITGGQPQHF.

This chain connects TRBV9 to TRBJ2-5, with D possibly being TRBD1 (8 bases). The length of the CDR3 is 15 residues. Germline V gene sequence: CDR1 SGDLS, CDR2 YYNGEE. V lost 5 bases and J lost 2, with 16 bases in between. The CDR3 region has the DNA TGTGCCAGCAGTCCAACAGGGGGGGGTCAAGAGACCCAGTACTTC. Its protein is CASSPTGGGQETQYF.

J is TRBJ2-3 and V is TRBV5-4; TRBD2 aligns across 8 bases. After removal of 2 bases from V and 3 bases from J, the junction contained 5 bases not matched to a gene. The CDR3 spans 15 residues. Germline CDR1 SGHNT, CDR2 YYREEE (reference sequence). The CDR3 here is CASSFIASGTDTQYF. CDR3 nucleotide sequence: TGTGCCAGCAGCTTCATCGCTAGCGGGACAGATACGCAGTATTTT.

This clone was seen a handful of times. The gene calls are TRBV7-9 and TRBJ1-1; D unclear. Trimming removed 7 bases from V and 9 bases from J, with 12 bases in between. The CDR3 length is 11 residues. Germline CDR1 reads SEHNR; CDR2 reads FQNEAQ (reference sequence). The CDR3 coding sequence is TGTGCCAGCACCGCTGACAAACAAGCTTTCTTT. Its protein product is CASTADKQAFF.

The V call is TRBV15, the J call TRBJ2-5; D might be TRBD2 (6 bases). V lost 7 bases and J 1 base, leaving 19 bases between the germline ends. CDR1 is LNHNV and CDR2 is YYDKDF in the germline V gene (reference sequence). CDR3 size: 16 residues. The CDR3 DNA follows: TGTGCCACCACGGTGGGACTGACCGGGGCCCAAGAGACCCAGTACTTC. Protein product: CATTVGLTGAQETQYF.

This clone was counted a few times. The V gene is TRBV4-1, the J gene TRBJ2-7, with 7 positions matching TRBD1. The CDR3 extends over 14 amino acids. Trimming took 3 bases from V and 3 from J; bases not matched to a gene: 5. Germline CDR1 reads MGHRA; CDR2 reads YSYEKL. The CDR3 DNA reads TGCGCCAGCAGCCATTTAGACAGGGTCTACGAGCAGTACTTC. It yields the protein CASSHLDRVYEQYF.

This chain uses TRBV5-1 with TRBJ1-1; 7 bases agree with TRBD1. The CDR3 loop spans 14 amino acids. Germline V gene lookup returns CDR1 SGHRS and CDR2 YFSETQ. Losses at the gene ends were 4 bases for V and 5 bases for J; bases not matched to a gene: 8. The CDR3 DNA reads TGCGCCAGCAGCATACAGGGGAGTGGGACTGAAGCTTTCTTT. Protein product: CASSIQGSGTEAFF.